This T cell receptor (beta chain) was captured by sequencing in a study of cytomegalovirus exposure and HLA in healthy donors. Overall study results and limits: Presence/absence analyses rested on an assumption that sequencing depth was roughly uniform across donors. TCR sequences were mostly rare, though some public TCRs occurred in many donors. Analysis was carried out at a later point, and it linked a missense DCLRE1C variant to TCR beta V- and J-gene trimming. In a later analysis, compared with equally common non-associated chains, HLA-associated beta chains were more expanded.

With regard to this clone: Its specificity is not known. The sample has other DNA sequences that encode this CDR3 too.

It was with 60 Vbeta and 13 Jbeta primers that the PCR ran. The protocol was immunoSEQ multiplex PCR, while the TCRdb copy is restricted to in-frame clones and leaves out a portion. The sample lists some 100,000 clones; around three quarters were seen once. Germline lookup yields CDR1 GTSNPN and CDR2 SVGIG (reference sequence). This CDR3 is 12 amino acids long. V lost 3 bases to trimming and J lost 14 bases, with 19 bases between them. The receptor's source is a woman aged 45-65 years in good health and CMV-seropositive. This chain joins TRBV30 and TRBJ1-1; TRBD1 is a possible D gene (5 bases). The sample taken for sequencing was PBMCs. The CDR3 is CAWRTTWGPAFF. CDR3 bases: TGTGCCTGGAGAACGACCTGGGGCCCAGCCTTCTTT.